This TCR beta chain was identified during a study of blood T cell repertoires in COVID-19 (TCRdb year 2020). General notes on the study: Samples from collaborators originated in the United States, Italy and Spain and spanned both the acute and convalescent phases of COVID-19. HLA class I and class II types, where available, came from metadata supplied by the sample provider rather than from assay-based typing. Nearly every sample came with metadata listing a de-identified subject ID, COVID-19 status, age in years and sex. Deeply sampled blood TCRbeta repertoires from subjects exposed to, actively infected with, or recovered from COVID-19 were included in the dataset. The repertoires were made available in a free public database intended to serve as a resource for research on the immune response to SARS-CoV-2. Samples were obtained from the ongoing ImmuneRACE study (first 160 participants) and from over 1,000 subjects provided by 6 global collaborators. The prospective study material was composed of cDNA or gDNA derived from T cells, B-cell-depleted T cells, or PBMCs. Overall results and qualifications from the work: The quantity of clinical and demographic metadata differed by source and by participant and was supplied without curation.

This clone was observed once. Its antigen remains undetermined. Base quality data are lacking; no much larger clone is found one base away. TCRbeta CDR3 regions were amplified from genomic DNA by means of the immunoSEQ Assay, a bias-controlled multiplex PCR. Per the source publication's procedure: The number of nucleated cells in each sample was estimated by amplification of reference gene primers within the assay. Sequence reads were collapsed and filtered to measure the absolute abundance of every unique TCRbeta CDR3 rearrangement. Productive Simpson clonality was computed per sample as the square root of Simpson's diversity index over productive rearrangements. The table was pulled from immuneACCESS by TCRdb, which kept in-frame rearrangements only. Such tables lose some clones; where checked, under half of the loss comes from unresolved V genes, and the rest has no known cause. For V, J and clone size, that table is used; D and trimming come from the DNA. The sample table lists some 490,000 clones, roughly nine tenths of them with a count of one. The top ten hold just over 8% of the sample.

Participants in the prospective study were enrolled through a virtual design, were aged roughly 18 to 100 years, and lived in fewer than 30 United States geographic areas. In the prospective study, participants were assigned to cohorts based on the clinical history participants reported in a screening survey and a study questionnaire. For ImmuneRACE Cohort 3, a participant was defined as recovered based on two consecutive negative NP/OP PCR tests, clearance by a healthcare professional, or resolution of symptoms. In the prospective study, mobile phlebotomists collected whole blood, serum and a nasopharyngeal or oropharyngeal swab from each participant. Prospective study participants could optionally give additional blood draws and questionnaires over an approximately two-month period. Prospective study blood samples were shipped either frozen or at room temperature before DNA extraction. The junction shows trimming of 2 bases on V and 4 bases on J, plus 5 bases between the germline ends. The CDR3, from cysteine to phenylalanine, totals 11 residues. Only the CDR3 DNA is retained, 33 bases long and in frame from the first base. Sequences SQVTM (CDR1) and ANQGSEA (CDR2) are obtained from the germline V gene.

The material sequenced was PBMCs or T cells enriched from blood (not recorded which). The clonotype comes from a woman in her fifties or sixties who had recovered from COVID-19. The chain was built from TRBV29-1 and TRBJ2-5; the D gene is unclear. The CDR3 here reads CSVELRETQYF. The nucleotides read TGCAGCGTTGAACTAAGAGAGACCCAGTACTTC. Beyond the CDR3, the reference TRBV29-1 and TRBJ2-5 genes provide the residues; the full variable domain reads: SAVISQKPSRDICQRGTSLTIQCQVDSQVTMMFWYRQQPGQSLTLIATANQGSEATYESGFVIDKFPISRPNLTFSTLTVSNMSPEDSSIYLCSVELRETQYFGPGTRLLVL.